This TCR beta chain was identified during a study of blood T cell repertoires in COVID-19. Background on the study: PBMCs, B-cell-depleted T cells, or T cells were the source of the cDNA or gDNA that made up the material.

Only in-frame clones appear in the TCRdb table, and some are missing; sequencing was by immunoSEQ multiplex PCR. This table holds under 200,000 clones, 80% to 85% found once. CDR3 length equals 16 residues. The germline gives CDR1 LNHDA, CDR2 SQIVND (reference sequence). Germline trimming cut 2 bases from V and 4 bases from J; bases unmatched to any gene: 8. This sequence was found in a woman in her 70s with COVID-19, enrolled during active disease. The genes are TRBV19 and TRBJ2-5, with TRBD1 matching over 9 bases. The sequenced sample consisted of peripheral blood. The CDR3 sequence is CASSIRGQGGLETQYF. CDR3 nucleotides: TGTGCCAGTAGTATACGGGGACAGGGAGGGTTAGAGACCCAGTACTTC.